The 20 T cell receptor beta chains below come from one sample, sequenced in a study of blood T cell repertoires in COVID-19. Assay: immunoSEQ multiplex PCR; the TCRdb copy retains only in-frame clones and omits some. The sample comprises approximately 300,000 clones, around four fifths of which are singletons, and around 4.5% rests with the top ten. The source material was peripheral blood. The receptors here all came from a woman between 50 and 59 years old with active or convalescent COVID-19.

The chain links TRBV5-1 to TRBJ1-1; 7 bases map to TRBD1. The CDR3 is 15 residues long. The trim removed 0 bases at V and 4 bases at J, leaving 6 bases unmatched. Germline V gene sequence: CDR1 SGHRS, CDR2 YFSETQ. The CDR3 nucleotides are TGCGCCAGCAGCTTGGGACAGGGTTCAACCACTGAAGCTTTCTTT. This translates into CASSLGQGSTTEAFF.

The V and J genes are TRBV6-4 and TRBJ1-5, with D hard to call. CDR1 is MRHNA and CDR2 is SNTAGT in the germline V gene. The CDR3 has 16 amino acids. V lost 8 bases and J lost 0, with 17 bases in between. The CDR3 sequence: CASPTSGQSSNQPQHF. CDR3 nucleotides: TGTGCCAGCCCTACCTCAGGCCAGTCTAGCAATCAGCCCCAGCATTTT.

This clone was seen a handful of times. The J gene is TRBJ2-5, the V gene TRBV29-1; D perhaps matches TRBD2 (6 bases). Germline CDR1 is SQVTM and CDR2 is ANQGSEA. V was shortened by 0 bases and J by 5 bases, with 13 bases between the two germline ends. CDR3 length equals 14 residues. The CDR3: CSVEDRLARETQYF. The CDR3 region has the DNA TGCAGCGTTGAAGATCGGCTAGCGAGGGAGACCCAGTACTTC.

This clone appeared a few times. The chain joins TRBV5-4 to TRBJ1-2; 8 bases are shared with TRBD1. Germline loops: CDR1 SGHNT, CDR2 YYREEE (reference sequence). The CDR3 has 16 residues. V lost 3 bases and J lost 8; bases outside the gene matches: 15. The CDR3 sequence: CASSSLLGQGDRGYTF. In DNA form, the CDR3 reads TGTGCCAGCAGCTCGCTTCTCGGACAGGGTGATAGGGGCTACACCTTC. Full variable domain (outside the CDR3, taken from reference TRBV5-4 and TRBJ1-2): ETGVTQSPTHLIKTRGQQVTLRCSSQSGHNTVSWYQQALGQGPQFIFQYYREEENGRGNFPPRFSGLQFPNYSSELNVNALELDDSALYLCASSSLLGQGDRGYTFGSGTRLTVV.

The J gene is TRBJ1-1, the V gene TRBV7-8; D gene unclear. The CDR3 has 17 amino acids. Germline CDR1 and CDR2: SGHVS and FQNEAQ. Trimming took 1 base from V and 4 from J, leaving 19 bases between them. The CDR3 here is CASSLVTKRELATEAFF. CDR3 sequence (DNA): TGTGCCAGCAGCTTAGTAACCAAGAGGGAGTTGGCCACTGAAGCTTTCTTT.

This clone was detected only once. This chain connects TRBV6-5 to TRBJ2-1; 8 positions agree with TRBD2. V shed 9 bases, J shed 4 bases, and the junction held 8 bases outside the gene matches. CDR1 is MNHEY and CDR2 is SVGAGI in the germline V gene. The CDR3 extends over 14 amino acids. This chain's CDR3 is CASQEIAGYNEQFF. The CDR3 region has the DNA TGTGCCAGTCAGGAGATAGCGGGGTACAATGAGCAGTTCTTC.

The genes are TRBV11-3 and TRBJ2-1; D uncertain. Germline V CDR1 and CDR2: SGHNT, YENEEA. The CDR3 totals 15 residues. Trimming shortened V by 4 bases and J by 0 bases, and 10 bases separated the two germline ends. The CDR3 loop is CASSSSVLSYNEQFF. CDR3 in DNA: TGTGCCAGCAGCTCCTCGGTCCTCTCCTACAATGAGCAGTTCTTC. Looking up the rest from reference TRBV11-3 and TRBJ2-1 gives the full variable domain: EAGVVQSPRYKIIEKKQPVAFWCNPISGHNTLYWYLQNLGQGPELLIRYENEEAVDDSQLPKDRFSAERLKGVDSTLKIQPAELGDSAVYLCASSSSVLSYNEQFFGPGTRLTVL.

The rearrangement joins TRBV4-2 to TRBJ1-3; D remains ambiguous. In germline, CDR1 is LGHNA, CDR2 YNFKEQ. The ends were cut back, 0 bases at V and 0 bases at J, with 9 bases in the middle. The CDR3 totals 16 residues. The CDR3, as DNA: TGTGCCAGCAGCCAAGAGCTCCGCGTCTCTGGAAACACCATATATTTT. Its protein product is CASSQELRVSGNTIYF.

A few counts support this clone. V gene TRBV19 combines with J gene TRBJ2-7; 8 bases are a match to TRBD1. The CDR3 loop spans 15 amino acids. V shed 6 bases and J 1 base; nucleotides not matched to a gene: 8. Germline V lookup: CDR1 LNHDA, CDR2 SQIVND (reference sequence). The CDR3, as DNA: TGTGCCAGTAGAACGCCAGGGGGCCCTTCCTACGAGCAGTACTTC. It codes for CASRTPGGPSYEQYF.

V is TRBV28 and J is TRBJ2-3; a possible D gene is TRBD2 (6 bases). CDR1 is MDHEN, CDR2 SYDVKM, per germline. V was clipped by 10 bases and J by 6 bases, with 14 bases between them. The CDR3 consists of 12 residues. The CDR3 bases are TGTGCCACGGAGGGGTGGAAGGATACGCAGTATTTT. Residues: CATEGWKDTQYF.

CDR3 nucleotide sequence: TGTGCCAGCAGTGGACATGACAGGGGGTCCTATGGCTACACCTTC. Protein sequence: CASSGHDRGSYGYTF. The chain is built from TRBV28 and TRBJ1-2, with 9 bases that match TRBD1. CDR3 length: 15 amino acids. Per the germline V gene, CDR1 is MDHEN and CDR2 is SYDVKM. The trim removed 5 bases at V and 4 bases at J, leaving 8 bases unmatched.

This clone has only a few counts. J is TRBJ1-5 and V is TRBV6-1, with a tentative D call TRBD1 (5 bases). Germline CDR1 is MNHNS and CDR2 is SASEGT. V was shortened by 0 bases and J by 7 bases, with 13 bases between the two germline ends. The length of the CDR3 is 15 residues. The CDR3 region is CASSEAWGEGQPQHF. The CDR3 nucleotides read TGTGCCAGCAGTGAAGCCTGGGGGGAAGGACAGCCCCAGCATTTT.

This chain uses TRBV6-6 with TRBJ2-7; D not resolved. The germline V gene encodes CDR1 MNHNY and CDR2 SVGAGI (reference sequence). Trimming took 6 bases from V and 2 from J, leaving 8 bases between them. The CDR3 totals 12 residues. The CDR3 nucleotides read TGTGCCAGCAGCGTGGCTCCCTACGAGCAGTACTTC. It yields the protein CASSVAPYEQYF.

Turning to this clone: At the DNA level, this CDR3 is encoded by other sequences in the same sample as well. This chain uses TRBV5-1 with TRBJ2-1; 14 nucleotides agree with TRBD2. In germline, CDR1 is SGHRS, CDR2 YFSETQ. J was trimmed by 7 bases and V by 3 bases; bases with no gene match: 3. There are 15 residues in the CDR3. The CDR3 sequence is CASSSGLAGVNEQFF. The CDR3 DNA reads TGCGCCAGCAGCTCGGGACTAGCGGGAGTTAATGAGCAGTTCTTC.

The chain employs TRBV5-1 and TRBJ2-2; 11 nucleotides match TRBD2. CDR3 length: 22 amino acids. The V gene end was trimmed by 0 bases and the J gene end by 5 bases; junction bases not matched to a gene: 21. CDR1 and CDR2 from the germline V gene are SGHRS and YFSETQ. The CDR3 region is CASSLGSSGRAANPAGTGELFF. The CDR3, as DNA: TGCGCCAGCAGCTTGGGGAGTAGCGGGAGGGCCGCGAATCCCGCGGGGACCGGGGAGCTGTTTTTT.

The rearrangement joins TRBV27 to TRBJ2-1; TRBD2 agrees at 8 bases. CDR3 length equals 15 residues. V was pared by 10 bases and J by 0 bases, with 8 bases of the junction left unmatched. Germline values: CDR1 MNHEY, CDR2 SMNVEV (reference sequence). Here the CDR3 reads CATSLSGVSYNEQFF. The CDR3 DNA sequence: TGTGCCACCAGCCTTAGCGGGGTCTCCTACAATGAGCAGTTCTTC.

This clone appeared a few times. This sequence joins TRBV7-2 and TRBJ1-1, with 8 bases fitting TRBD1. Germline-derived CDR1 and CDR2 are SGHTA and FQGNSA. There are 15 residues in the CDR3. The trim removed 3 bases at V and 5 bases at J, leaving 8 bases unmatched. The CDR3 here is CASSFNAGGLTEAFF. In DNA form, the CDR3 reads TGTGCCAGCAGCTTTAATGCAGGGGGCCTTACTGAAGCTTTCTTT.

The V call is TRBV5-8, the J call TRBJ1-6; a possible D gene is TRBD1 (6 bases). CDR1 is SGHTS and CDR2 is YDEGEE in the germline V gene. V lost 4 bases and J 6 bases, leaving 14 bases between the germline ends. This CDR3 spans 15 amino acids. Written as DNA, the CDR3 is TGTGCCAGCAGCCGATTACAGGGAATTAATTCACCCCTCCACTTT. It specifies CASSRLQGINSPLHF.

This clone was found a few times. The V gene is TRBV2, the J gene TRBJ1-5; 11 bases align to TRBD1. CDR1 is SNHLY, CDR2 FYNNEI, per germline. V was pared by 4 bases and J by 6 bases, with 5 bases of the junction left unmatched. This CDR3 is built from 15 residues. CDR3 bases: TGTGCCAGCAGTGGGCGGACAGGGGGCGTTCAGCCCCAGCATTTT. Protein: CASSGRTGGVQPQHF.

The V gene is TRBV5-1, the J gene TRBJ1-6; D is unclear. Germline V gene lookup returns CDR1 SGHRS and CDR2 YFSETQ. Between the trimmed V and J ends, which lost 5 bases and 6 bases, there was a span of 12 bases. This CDR3 comprises 14 residues. CDR3 loop: CASSFGSSNSPLHF. DNA for the CDR3: TGCGCCAGCAGTTTCGGGTCAAGTAATTCACCCCTCCACTTT.